The following is a T cell receptor (beta chain) sequence with its context. This entry is derived from a study of blood T cell repertoires in COVID-19. For the study at large: Acute and convalescent COVID-19 samples came from the United States, Italy and Spain. Sample material is recorded as cDNA or gDNA derived from T cells, B-cell-depleted T cells, or PBMCs.

Germline V CDR1 and CDR2: MNHNY, SVGAGI (reference sequence). The CDR3 has 14 residues. The V gene lost 0 bases and the J gene lost 7 bases, with 10 bases spanning the gap. Per the study methods: By means of reference gene primer amplification, nucleated cell counts were estimated. Generated by immunoSEQ multiplex PCR, the TCRdb table keeps only in-frame clones and is missing some. V and J calls plus clone size are reproduced from that table; the DNA served to infer D and trimming. Seen here are under 350,000 clones, about 82% observed once, and the top ten hold around 7.8%. The origin of this receptor is a human donor in a cohort sampled during active COVID-19. The rearrangement uses TRBV6-6 and TRBJ1-5; D is perhaps TRBD1 (5 bases). Material for sequencing was peripheral blood. The CDR3 nucleotides are TGTGCCAGCAGTTACTCGATGGGGGGACAGCCCCAGCATTTT. Protein product: CASSYSMGGQPQHF.